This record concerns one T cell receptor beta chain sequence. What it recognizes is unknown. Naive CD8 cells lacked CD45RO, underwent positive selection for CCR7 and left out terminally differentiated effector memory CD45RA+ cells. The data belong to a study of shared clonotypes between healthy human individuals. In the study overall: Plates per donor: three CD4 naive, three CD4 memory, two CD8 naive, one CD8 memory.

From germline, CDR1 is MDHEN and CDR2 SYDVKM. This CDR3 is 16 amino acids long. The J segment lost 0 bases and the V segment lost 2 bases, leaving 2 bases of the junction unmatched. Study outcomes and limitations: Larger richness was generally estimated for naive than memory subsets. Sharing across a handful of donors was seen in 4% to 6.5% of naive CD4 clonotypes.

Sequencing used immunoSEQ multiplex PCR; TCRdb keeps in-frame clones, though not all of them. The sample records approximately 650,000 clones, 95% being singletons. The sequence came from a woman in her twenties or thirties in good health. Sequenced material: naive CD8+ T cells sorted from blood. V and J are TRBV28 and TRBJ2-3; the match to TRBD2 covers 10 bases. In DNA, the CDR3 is TGTGCCAGCAGTTTAAATAGCGGGAGGAGCACAGATACGCAGTATTTT. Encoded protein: CASSLNSGRSTDTQYF. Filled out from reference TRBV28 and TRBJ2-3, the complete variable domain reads DVKVTQSSRYLVKRTGEKVFLECVQDMDHENMFWYRQDPGLGLRLIYFSYDVKMKEKGDIPEGYSVSREKKERFSLILESASTNQTSMYLCASSLNSGRSTDTQYFGPGTRLTVL.